This TCR beta chain was recovered during a study of T-cell memory formation after mild COVID-19. Germline CDR1 and CDR2: LNHNV and YYDKDF (reference sequence). V was cut by 6 bases and J by 9 bases, with 17 bases left in between. The CDR3 loop spans 13 amino acids. The table lists this clonotype with a few counts. What it recognizes is unknown. Points from the study as a whole: The main location of contracting CD4+ clones was CM and EM, and that of contracting CD8+ clones was EMRA.

MiXCR, applied by TCRdb to the 5' RACE reads, yields one record per CDR3 protein. The sample shows fewer than 110,000 distinct CDR3 sequences, around 15% of them seen only once. The source is a man between 18 and 29 years old who had mild COVID-19 (a few samples of this study predate the infection). Cell type and time point are not known. Sequenced material: PBMCs or a T cell subset sorted from them (not recorded which). The rearrangement links TRBV15 to TRBJ1-1, with no clear D. CDR3 amino acids: CATRQSAGAQAFF. DNA for the CDR3: TGTGCCACCAGGCAAAGCGCGGGAGCTCAAGCTTTCTTT.